The clone carrying this T cell receptor (beta chain) has a handful of counts. V was clipped by 7 bases and J by 1 base; unmatched bases: 6. The CDR3 length is 15 residues. CDR1 is SGHVS, CDR2 FQNEAQ, per germline. The data were obtained in a study of T-cell reconstitution after alpha-beta-depleted transplantation in children. Library preparation (for TCRbeta) was performed with unique molecular identifiers. TCRdb analysed the PCR reads with MiXCR anew, one entry per CDR3 protein. The table lists approximately 200,000 distinct CDR3 sequences, approximately 14% of them singletons, with about 13% in the top ten.

The sequence came from a human donor who donated a stem cell graft to a child with acute lymphoblastic leukemia. The chain joins TRBV7-8 to TRBJ2-7; 11 bases map to TRBD1. The sequenced sample was PBMCs from the stem cell graft donor, obtained from the stem cell graft. The CDR3 DNA follows: TGTGCCAGCAAACCAGGACAGGGGGCTTCCTACGAGCAGTACTTC. Encoded protein: CASKPGQGASYEQYF.